The 30 T cell receptor beta chains in this list originate from one sample, sequenced in a study of early T cells in non-severe SARS-CoV-2 infection. In TCRdb, the 5' RACE reads were re-called with MiXCR into one record per CDR3 protein. The data show 71,000 or so distinct CDR3 sequences, roughly an eighth seen once. The sequenced material came from whole blood. The receptors derive from an adult who was a healthcare worker with PCR-confirmed SARS-CoV-2 infection or an uninfected control (not recorded which).

This clonotype has more than one count but fewer than ten. J is TRBJ1-1 and V is TRBV18, with 7 nucleotides matching TRBD1. Losses at the gene ends were 3 bases for V and 5 bases for J; bases not matched to a gene: 6. The CDR3 totals 14 residues. Germline CDR1 reads KGHSH; CDR2 reads LQKENI. The CDR3: CASSPRQGRTEAFF. The CDR3 DNA sequence: TGTGCCAGCTCACCCCGACAGGGAAGAACTGAAGCTTTCTTT.

The J gene is TRBJ2-7, the V gene TRBV29-1; D unresolved. Trimming shortened V by 1 base and J by 2 bases, and 9 bases separated the two germline ends. The CDR3 sequence is 13 residues long. The germline V gene has CDR1 SQVTM and CDR2 ANQGSEA. In nucleotides, the CDR3 is TGCAGCGTTGAAGGTCAAGGAACCTACGAGCAGTACTTC. Protein product: CSVEGQGTYEQYF.

The sample holds a few counts of this clonotype. The CDR3: CASFWGTGGSGELFF. The CDR3 bases are TGTGCCTCATTTTGGGGGACAGGGGGTTCCGGGGAGCTGTTTTTT. The V gene is TRBV6-6, the J gene TRBJ2-2; the match to TRBD1 covers 11 bases. This CDR3 is 15 amino acids long. With 11 bases clipped from V and 6 bases from J, the junction kept 11 bases outside the gene matches. Germline CDR1 reads MNHNY; CDR2 reads SVGAGI (reference sequence).

This clonotype was seen a few times. This sequence joins TRBV6-5 and TRBJ1-2, with a tentative D call TRBD1 (5 bases). This CDR3 is built from 13 residues. Trimming shortened V by 5 bases and J by 7 bases, and 14 bases separated the two germline ends. Germline V gene sequence: CDR1 MNHEY, CDR2 SVGAGI. CDR3 bases: TGTGCCAGCAGTGTATCCCCTGGGGGTGGCTACACCTTC. The encoded protein is CASSVSPGGGYTF.

For the CDR3, the DNA is TGCAGCGTTGAAGATCTGCGGACAGGGGCGATCGAGCAGTACTTC. It codes for CSVEDLRTGAIEQYF. This chain uses TRBV29-1 with TRBJ2-7; 9 bases agree with TRBD1. The CDR3 runs to 15 residues. V shed 0 bases, J shed 6 bases, and the junction held 9 bases outside the gene matches. The germline V gene encodes CDR1 SQVTM and CDR2 ANQGSEA.

There are a few counts of this clonotype. V usage is TRBV28 and J usage is TRBJ1-1; D possibly corresponds to TRBD1 (5 bases). This CDR3 comprises 15 residues. V gave up 7 bases and J gave up 2 bases, with 17 bases separating them. Per germline, CDR1 MDHEN and CDR2 SYDVKM. The CDR3 is CASTPREDFNTEAFF. CDR3 sequence (DNA): TGTGCCAGCACCCCCAGGGAGGACTTTAACACTGAAGCTTTCTTT.

This clonotype was seen many times. The chain has TRBV21-1 and TRBJ2-5; the D call in the table, TRBD1, was not verified against the DNA. TRBV21-1 is noted as a pseudogene. This CDR3 contains 16 residues. The CDR3 nucleotides read TGTGCCAGCAGCAACCGTGGGGGCGGGGTTATAGAGACCCAGTACTTC. Amino acid sequence: CASSNRGGGVIETQYF.

This clonotype turned up a few times. The rearrangement joins TRBV5-1 to TRBJ2-7; the D gene could be TRBD1 or TRBD2 (5 bases each). CDR3 length: 16 residues. V lost 0 bases to trimming and J lost 7 bases, with 20 bases between them. The germline gives CDR1 SGHRS, CDR2 YFSETQ. CDR3: CASSLGSGTGVGEQYF. CDR3 DNA sequence: TGCGCCAGCAGCTTGGGCTCCGGGACCGGGGTTGGGGAGCAGTACTTC.

This clonotype was found a few times. This CDR3 reads CASRNGELFF. CDR3 in DNA: TGTGCCAGCAGGAACGGGGAGCTGTTTTTT. This chain connects TRBV6-6 to TRBJ2-2; D remains unclear. Germline values: CDR1 MNHNY, CDR2 SVGAGI (reference sequence). This CDR3 spans 10 amino acids. V was clipped by 6 bases and J by 7 bases, with 3 bases between them.

This clonotype was counted a few times. The V gene is TRBV6-1, the J gene TRBJ1-6; 7 bases are a match to TRBD1. Germline CDR1 MNHNS, CDR2 SASEGT. The ends lost 4 bases at V and 10 bases at J; junction bases unmatched: 10. The CDR3 loop spans 15 amino acids. This CDR3 reads CASSAGGSLRSPLHF. The CDR3 coding sequence is TGTGCCAGCAGTGCAGGGGGAAGCCTAAGGTCACCCCTCCACTTT.

This clonotype was detected only a few times. The chain employs TRBV11-2 and TRBJ1-2; 8 nucleotides line up with TRBD1. There are 16 residues in the CDR3. Germline V lookup: CDR1 SGHAT, CDR2 FQNNGV. J lost 2 bases, V lost 4 bases, and 9 bases had no gene match. CDR3 loop: CASSSRTGKVNYGYTF. The CDR3 DNA follows: TGTGCCAGCAGCTCCCGGACAGGGAAAGTCAACTATGGCTACACCTTC.

Ten or more counts support this clonotype. One end of the junction does not line up with germline, which may come from a read error. V usage is TRBV12-3 or TRBV12-4 and J usage is TRBJ2-1, with D perhaps given as TRBD1 or TRBD2 (6 bases each). This CDR3 contains 12 residues. The CDR3 coding sequence is TGTGCCAGCAGAACCCCGGGGGCAGGGTGGCTCTTC. Translating gives CASRTPGAGWLF.

The chain links TRBV5-4 to TRBJ2-1; 12 bases are shared with TRBD2. Germline values: CDR1 SGHNT, CDR2 YYREEE (reference sequence). With V trimmed by 3 bases and J by 9 bases, 7 bases remained unmatched. The CDR3 totals 15 residues. In nucleotides, the CDR3 is TGTGCCAGCAGCTCTAGCGGGGGGGCCTTCGGTGAGCAGTTCTTC. This translates into CASSSSGGAFGEQFF.

The table lists this clonotype with many counts. Here the CDR3 reads CSAGLAGFSTDTQYF. CDR3 nucleotides: TGCAGTGCGGGCCTAGCGGGTTTTAGCACAGATACGCAGTATTTT. The rearrangement links TRBV20-1 to TRBJ2-3, with TRBD2 identical over 8 bases. This CDR3 region has 15 residues. V gave up 6 bases and J gave up 0 bases; unmatched junction bases: 8. CDR1 is DFQATT, CDR2 SNEGSKA, per germline (reference sequence).

This clonotype was seen many times. This chain links TRBV7-3 with TRBJ1-2, with 7 positions matching TRBD1. CDR3 size: 14 residues. The trim removed 5 bases at V and 4 bases at J, leaving 7 bases unmatched. CDR1 and CDR2 from the germline V gene are SGHTA and FQGTGA. The CDR3 loop reads CASSPQGGSYGYTF. In nucleotides, the CDR3 is TGTGCCAGCAGCCCGCAGGGGGGGTCCTATGGCTACACCTTC.

This clonotype occurred a few times. The chain couples TRBV5-6 to TRBJ1-2; possibly TRBD1 for D (6 bases). The CDR3 totals 13 residues. Germline CDR1 reads SGHDT; CDR2 reads YYEEEE. Deletions cut 4 bases from V and 4 bases from J, with 11 bases between. In DNA, the CDR3 is TGTGCCAGCAGCCGACAGGACTCCTATGGCTACACCTTC. Translated: CASSRQDSYGYTF.

This clonotype was observed at least ten times. V and J are TRBV7-9 and TRBJ2-3; D call uncertain. The CDR3 length is 14 residues. The V gene lost 5 bases and the J gene lost 3 bases, with 12 bases spanning the gap. The V gene's germline CDR1 is SEHNR and CDR2 FQNEAQ (reference sequence). Written as DNA, the CDR3 is TGTGCCAGCAGCCCAATGGCCGGAACAGATACGCAGTATTTT. Translation: CASSPMAGTDTQYF.

In this sample, this clonotype turned up many times. At one end the junction does not follow the germline gene, possibly because of a read error. The chain carries TRBV28 and TRBJ2-5, with D perhaps TRBD1 (5 bases). CDR3 length equals 16 residues. The germline V gene has CDR1 MDHEN and CDR2 SYDVKM. In DNA form, the CDR3 reads TGTGCCAGCAGTGCCAACACCGGACATACCCAAAAGACCCAGTACTTC. Translated: CASSANTGHTQKTQYF.

The chain's CDR3 is CASSVDGGGTEAFF. CDR3 bases: TGTGCCAGCAGCGTAGATGGAGGGGGGACTGAAGCTTTCTTT. The V and J genes are TRBV9 and TRBJ1-1, with D maybe TRBD1 (6 bases). Germline CDR1 reads SGDLS; CDR2 reads YYNGEE. The CDR3 covers 14 residues. Trimming took 0 bases from V and 5 from J, leaving 11 bases between them.

DNA for the CDR3: TGTGCCAGCAGTGTCTCGCAGAACTATGGCTACACCTTC. Amino acid sequence: CASSVSQNYGYTF. The chain uses TRBV2 and TRBJ1-2; D remains ambiguous. Germline V CDR1 and CDR2: SNHLY, FYNNEI. The CDR3 runs to 13 residues. Between the trimmed V and J ends, which lost 4 bases and 2 bases, there was a span of 8 bases.

This clonotype has only a few counts. J is TRBJ2-1 and V is TRBV27, with D perhaps TRBD1 (5 bases). V was cut by 5 bases and J by 0 bases, with 17 bases left in between. CDR3 length: 17 amino acids. Germline loops: CDR1 MNHEY, CDR2 SMNVEV (reference sequence). CDR3 sequence (DNA): TGTGCCAGCAGTCCGCCCTCGGACACCGACTCCTACAATGAGCAGTTCTTC. This codes for CASSPPSDTDSYNEQFF.

This clonotype occurred a few times. The chain combines TRBV11-2 with TRBJ2-3; D assignment may be TRBD1 or TRBD2 (5 bases each). The CDR3 totals 16 residues. V lost 5 bases and J 6 bases, leaving 21 bases between the germline ends. The germline V gene encodes CDR1 SGHAT and CDR2 FQNNGV. The CDR3 is CASSLRDRPARDTQYF. The CDR3 DNA reads TGTGCCAGCAGCCTCCGGGACCGTCCCGCTAGGGATACGCAGTATTTT. Combining the CDR3 with reference TRBV11-2 and TRBJ2-3 gives the whole variable domain EAGVAQSPRYKIIEKRQSVAFWCNPISGHATLYWYQQILGQGPKLLIQFQNNGVVDDSQLPKDRFSAERLKGVDSTLKIQPAKLEDSAVYLCASSLRDRPARDTQYFGPGTRLTVL.

This clonotype was observed a handful of times. This chain connects TRBV28 to TRBJ2-2; D is unclear. The germline V gene has CDR1 MDHEN and CDR2 SYDVKM. This CDR3 contains 12 residues. Between the trimmed V and J ends, which lost 4 bases and 6 bases, there was a span of 6 bases. The CDR3 DNA follows: TGTGCCAGCAGTTCCCCCCCCGGGGAGCTGTTTTTT. Its translation: CASSSPPGELFF. The variable domain in full, with the rest retrieved from reference TRBV28 and TRBJ2-2, is DVKVTQSSRYLVKRTGEKVFLECVQDMDHENMFWYRQDPGLGLRLIYFSYDVKMKEKGDIPEGYSVSREKKERFSLILESASTNQTSMYLCASSSPPGELFFGEGSRLTVL.

This clonotype has ten or more counts. The rearrangement uses TRBV6-6 and TRBJ2-5; D call uncertain. This CDR3 has 13 amino acids. The V gene lost 6 bases and the J gene lost 4 bases, with 12 bases spanning the gap. The germline V gene encodes CDR1 MNHNY and CDR2 SVGAGI (reference sequence). The chain's CDR3 is CASRNTEAETQYF. CDR3 in DNA: TGTGCCAGCAGGAACACAGAAGCAGAGACCCAGTACTTC.

This clonotype was counted a few times. The chain recombines TRBV5-1 with TRBJ2-1, with 8 bases matching TRBD2. This CDR3 comprises 16 residues. J was trimmed by 6 bases and V by 3 bases; bases with no gene match: 11. The V gene's germline CDR1 is SGHRS and CDR2 YFSETQ. The CDR3 loop reads CASSWPPGGSGNEQFF. The CDR3 bases are TGCGCCAGCAGCTGGCCCCCGGGGGGGTCGGGCAATGAGCAGTTCTTC.

The chain couples TRBV5-1 to TRBJ2-7; no definite D call. The V end was cut by 0 bases, the J end by 2 bases, with 12 bases between. Germline V gives CDR1 SGHRS, CDR2 YFSETQ. The CDR3 has 15 amino acids. Written as DNA, the CDR3 is TGCGCCAGCAGCTTGGAGGGCACCTCCGCCTACGAGCAGTACTTC. Translation: CASSLEGTSAYEQYF.

The V and J genes are TRBV10-3 and TRBJ1-5, with D unresolved. Looked up from germline, CDR1 is ENHRY and CDR2 is SYGVKD. V was clipped by 3 bases and J by 11 bases, with 11 bases between them. The CDR3 has 12 amino acids. This CDR3 is CAISDDRESQHF. CDR3 DNA: TGTGCCATCAGTGATGACCGGGAGTCCCAGCATTTT.

This chain connects TRBV11-3 to TRBJ2-1; perhaps TRBD1 as D (6 bases). CDR3 length: 15 residues. Between the trimmed V and J ends, which lost 3 bases and 4 bases, there was a span of 13 bases. The germline gives CDR1 SGHNT, CDR2 YENEEA. CDR3 nucleotides: TGTGCCAGCAGCTTTGTACAGGGATCTTACAATGAGCAGTTCTTC. Translation gives CASSFVQGSYNEQFF.

There are a few counts of this clonotype. The chain links TRBV20-1 to TRBJ2-3, with 7 bases that match TRBD1. Germline V gives CDR1 DFQATT, CDR2 SNEGSKA (reference sequence). V gave up 6 bases and J gave up 0 bases; unmatched junction bases: 9. The CDR3 covers 15 residues. CDR3 nucleotides: TGCAGTGCCCCTCGGGGACAGTCTAGCACAGATACGCAGTATTTT. Translated: CSAPRGQSSTDTQYF.

The chain couples TRBV20-1 to TRBJ2-1, with TRBD1 identical over 10 bases. From germline, CDR1 is DFQATT and CDR2 SNEGSKA (reference sequence). The ends lost 3 bases at V and 0 bases at J; junction bases unmatched: 8. This CDR3 comprises 17 residues. The CDR3 bases are TGCAGTGCTAGCCTTAGACAGGGGGCGAGCTCCTACAATGAGCAGTTCTTC. Its translation is CSASLRQGASSYNEQFF.